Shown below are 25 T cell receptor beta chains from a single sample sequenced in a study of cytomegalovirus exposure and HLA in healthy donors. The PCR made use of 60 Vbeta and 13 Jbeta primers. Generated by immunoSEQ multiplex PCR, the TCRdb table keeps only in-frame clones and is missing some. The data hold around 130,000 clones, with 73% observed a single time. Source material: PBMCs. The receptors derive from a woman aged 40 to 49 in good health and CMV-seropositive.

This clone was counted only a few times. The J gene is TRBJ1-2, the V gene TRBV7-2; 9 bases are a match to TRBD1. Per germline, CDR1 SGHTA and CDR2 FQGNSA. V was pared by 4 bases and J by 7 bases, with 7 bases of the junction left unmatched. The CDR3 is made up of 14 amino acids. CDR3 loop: CASSSGQGSGGYTF. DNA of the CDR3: TGTGCCAGCAGCTCCGGACAGGGGAGTGGTGGCTACACCTTC.

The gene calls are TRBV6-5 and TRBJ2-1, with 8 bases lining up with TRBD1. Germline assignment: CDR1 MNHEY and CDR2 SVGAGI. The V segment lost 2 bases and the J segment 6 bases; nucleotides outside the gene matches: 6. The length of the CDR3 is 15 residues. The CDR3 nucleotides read TGTGCCAGCAGTTACGGCGGGACAGGTCCCAATGAGCAGTTCTTC. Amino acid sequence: CASSYGGTGPNEQFF.

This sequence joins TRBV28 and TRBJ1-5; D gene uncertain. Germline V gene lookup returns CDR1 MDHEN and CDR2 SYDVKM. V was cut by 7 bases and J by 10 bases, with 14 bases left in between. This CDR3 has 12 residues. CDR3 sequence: CASTSSGEPQHF. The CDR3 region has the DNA TGTGCCAGCACCTCTAGTGGCGAACCCCAGCATTTT.

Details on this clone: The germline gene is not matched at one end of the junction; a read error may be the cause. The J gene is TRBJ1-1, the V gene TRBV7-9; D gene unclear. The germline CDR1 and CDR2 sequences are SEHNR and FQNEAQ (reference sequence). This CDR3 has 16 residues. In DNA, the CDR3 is TGTTCCAGCAGCTTAGAGCGAGGAGGCGGAACCGCTGAAGCTTTCTTT. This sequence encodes CSSSLERGGGTAEAFF. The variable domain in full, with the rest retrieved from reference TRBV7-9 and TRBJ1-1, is DTGVSQNPRHKITKRGQNVTFRCDPISEHNRLYWYRQTLGQGPEFLTYFQNEAQLEKSRLLSDRFSAERPKGSFSTLEIQRTEQGDSAMYLCSSSLERGGGTAEAFFGQGTRLTVV.

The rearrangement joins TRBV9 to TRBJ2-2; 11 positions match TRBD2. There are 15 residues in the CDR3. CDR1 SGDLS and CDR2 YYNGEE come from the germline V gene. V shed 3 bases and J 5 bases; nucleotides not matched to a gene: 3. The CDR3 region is CASSARTSGTGELFF. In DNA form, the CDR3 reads TGTGCCAGCAGCGCCCGGACTAGCGGGACCGGGGAGCTGTTTTTT.

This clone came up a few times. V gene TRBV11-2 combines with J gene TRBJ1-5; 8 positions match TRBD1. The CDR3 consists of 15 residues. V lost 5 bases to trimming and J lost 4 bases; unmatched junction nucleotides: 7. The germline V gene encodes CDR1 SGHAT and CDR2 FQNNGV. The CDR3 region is CASSKTGEANQPQHF. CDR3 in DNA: TGTGCCAGCAGCAAGACAGGGGAAGCAAATCAGCCCCAGCATTTT.

The CDR3 region has the DNA TGTGCCAGCAGCTTAGCGCCCGCCTCCTACGAGCAGTACTTC. It is translated as CASSLAPASYEQYF. J is TRBJ2-7 and V is TRBV5-8; D is ambiguous. Trimming removed 2 bases at V and 0 bases at J, with 9 bases between. There are 14 residues in the CDR3. Per the germline V gene, CDR1 is SGHTS and CDR2 is YDEGEE.

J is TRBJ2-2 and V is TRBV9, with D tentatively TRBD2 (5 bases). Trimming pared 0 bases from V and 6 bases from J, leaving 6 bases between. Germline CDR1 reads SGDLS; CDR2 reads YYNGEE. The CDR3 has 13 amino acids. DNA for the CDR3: TGTGCCAGCAGCGTAGGCGGGCCCGGGGAGCTGTTTTTT. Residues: CASSVGGPGELFF.

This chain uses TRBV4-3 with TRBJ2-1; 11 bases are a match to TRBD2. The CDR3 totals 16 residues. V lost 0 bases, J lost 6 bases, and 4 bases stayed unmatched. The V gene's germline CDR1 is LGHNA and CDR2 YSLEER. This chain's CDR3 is CASSQEIAGGPNEQFF. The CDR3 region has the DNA TGCGCCAGCAGCCAAGAAATAGCGGGAGGGCCCAATGAGCAGTTCTTC.

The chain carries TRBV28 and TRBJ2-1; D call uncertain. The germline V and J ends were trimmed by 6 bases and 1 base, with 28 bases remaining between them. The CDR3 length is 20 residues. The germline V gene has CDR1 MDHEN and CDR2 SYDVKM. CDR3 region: CASSLLGLGRPSSSYNEQFF. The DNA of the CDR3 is TGTGCCAGCAGCCTTCTAGGTTTGGGTCGTCCTTCCAGTTCCTACAATGAGCAGTTCTTC.

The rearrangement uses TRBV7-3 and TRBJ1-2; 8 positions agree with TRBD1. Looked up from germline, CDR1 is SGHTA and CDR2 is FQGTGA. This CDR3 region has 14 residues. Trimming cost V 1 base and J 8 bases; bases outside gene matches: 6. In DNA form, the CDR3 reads TGTGCCAGCAGCTTAAAGGGACAGGTTGGGGGCTACACCTTC. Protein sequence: CASSLKGQVGGYTF.

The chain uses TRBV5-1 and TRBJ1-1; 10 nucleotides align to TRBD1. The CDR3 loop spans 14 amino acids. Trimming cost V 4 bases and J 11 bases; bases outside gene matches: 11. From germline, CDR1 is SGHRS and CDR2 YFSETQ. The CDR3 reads CASSPTGGAVRAFF. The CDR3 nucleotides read TGCGCCAGCAGCCCGACAGGGGGCGCCGTGCGTGCTTTCTTT.

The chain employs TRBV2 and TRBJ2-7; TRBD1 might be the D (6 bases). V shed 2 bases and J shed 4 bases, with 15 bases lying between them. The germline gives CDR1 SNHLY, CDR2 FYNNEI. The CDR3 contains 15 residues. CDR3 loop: CASSESEQGGYEQYF. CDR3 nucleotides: TGTGCCAGCAGTGAAAGTGAACAGGGTGGGTACGAGCAGTACTTC.

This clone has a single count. CDR3 sequence: CASRPTGAVAFF. CDR3 DNA: TGTGCCAGCAGGCCCACAGGGGCGGTAGCTTTCTTT. The chain uses TRBV6-5 and TRBJ1-1, with 7 bases lining up with TRBD1. The CDR3 has 12 residues. Per germline, CDR1 MNHEY and CDR2 SVGAGI. After removal of 6 bases from V and 10 bases from J, the junction contained 8 bases not matched to a gene.

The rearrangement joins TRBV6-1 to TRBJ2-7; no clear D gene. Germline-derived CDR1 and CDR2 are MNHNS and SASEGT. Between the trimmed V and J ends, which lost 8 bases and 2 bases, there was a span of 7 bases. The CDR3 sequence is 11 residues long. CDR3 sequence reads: CASAAAYEQYF. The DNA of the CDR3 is TGTGCCAGCGCCGCAGCCTACGAGCAGTACTTC.

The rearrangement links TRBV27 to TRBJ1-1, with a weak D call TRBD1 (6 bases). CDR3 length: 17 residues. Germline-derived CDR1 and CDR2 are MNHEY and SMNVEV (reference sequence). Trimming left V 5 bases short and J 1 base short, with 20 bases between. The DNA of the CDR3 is TGTGCCAGCAGTAAGTACAGGGTGGGATATCCGAACACTGAAGCTTTCTTT. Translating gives CASSKYRVGYPNTEAFF.

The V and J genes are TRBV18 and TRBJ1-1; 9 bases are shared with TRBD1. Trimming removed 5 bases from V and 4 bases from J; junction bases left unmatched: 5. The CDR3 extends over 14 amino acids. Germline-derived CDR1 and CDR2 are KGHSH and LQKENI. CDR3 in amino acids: CASSRDRDTTEAFF. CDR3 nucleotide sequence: TGTGCCAGCTCAAGGGACAGGGATACCACTGAAGCTTTCTTT.

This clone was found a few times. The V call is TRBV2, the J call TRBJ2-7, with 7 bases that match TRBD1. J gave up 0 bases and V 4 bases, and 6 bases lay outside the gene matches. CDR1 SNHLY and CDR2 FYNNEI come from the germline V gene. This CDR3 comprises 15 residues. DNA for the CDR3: TGTGCCAGCAGTGTCCCGACAGGGAGCTCCTACGAGCAGTACTTC. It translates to CASSVPTGSSYEQYF.

The CDR3, as DNA: TGTGCCAGCAGCGACATGGTACAGGGGTCTCACACTGAAGCTTTCTTT. Translating it yields CASSDMVQGSHTEAFF. The J gene is TRBJ1-1, the V gene TRBV4-2, with 7 bases that match TRBD1. CDR1 LGHNA and CDR2 YNFKEQ come from the germline V gene. V was clipped by 5 bases and J by 3 bases; unmatched bases: 12. The CDR3 has 16 residues.

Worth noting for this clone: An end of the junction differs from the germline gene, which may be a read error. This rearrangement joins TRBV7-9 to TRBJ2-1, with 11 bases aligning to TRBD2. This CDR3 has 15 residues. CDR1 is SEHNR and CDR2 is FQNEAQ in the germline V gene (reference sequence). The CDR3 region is CSSSLGDTRLAGQFF. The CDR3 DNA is TGTTCCAGCAGCTTGGGGGACACTCGACTAGCGGGACAGTTCTTC. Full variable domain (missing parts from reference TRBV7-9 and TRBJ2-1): DTGVSQNPRHKITKRGQNVTFRCDPISEHNRLYWYRQTLGQGPEFLTYFQNEAQLEKSRLLSDRFSAERPKGSFSTLEIQRTEQGDSAMYLCSSSLGDTRLAGQFFGPGTRLTVL.

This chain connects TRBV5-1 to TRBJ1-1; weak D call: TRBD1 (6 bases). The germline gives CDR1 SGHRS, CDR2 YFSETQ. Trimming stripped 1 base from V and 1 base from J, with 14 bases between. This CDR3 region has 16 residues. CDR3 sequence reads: CASSLSVGQPNTEAFF. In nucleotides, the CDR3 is TGCGCCAGCAGCTTGAGTGTAGGACAGCCGAACACTGAAGCTTTCTTT.

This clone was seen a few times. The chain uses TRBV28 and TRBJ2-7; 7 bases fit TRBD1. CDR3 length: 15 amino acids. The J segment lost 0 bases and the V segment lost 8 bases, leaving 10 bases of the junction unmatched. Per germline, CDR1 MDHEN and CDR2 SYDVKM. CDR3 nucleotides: TGTGCCAGCGAACGAGGGGGCTCAAGCTCCTACGAGCAGTACTTC. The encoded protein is CASERGGSSSYEQYF.

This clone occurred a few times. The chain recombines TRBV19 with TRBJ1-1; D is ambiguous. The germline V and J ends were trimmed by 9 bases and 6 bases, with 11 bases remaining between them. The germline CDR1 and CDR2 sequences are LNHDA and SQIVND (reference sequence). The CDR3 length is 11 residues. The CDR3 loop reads CASRSWSEAFF. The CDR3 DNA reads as TGTGCCAGCAGAAGTTGGTCTGAAGCTTTCTTT.

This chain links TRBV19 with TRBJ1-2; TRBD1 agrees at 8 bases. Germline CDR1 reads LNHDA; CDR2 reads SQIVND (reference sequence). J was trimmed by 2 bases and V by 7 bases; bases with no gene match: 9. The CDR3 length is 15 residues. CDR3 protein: CASTPRDRLNYGYTF. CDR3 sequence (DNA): TGTGCCAGTACCCCGAGGGACAGGCTAAACTATGGCTACACCTTC.

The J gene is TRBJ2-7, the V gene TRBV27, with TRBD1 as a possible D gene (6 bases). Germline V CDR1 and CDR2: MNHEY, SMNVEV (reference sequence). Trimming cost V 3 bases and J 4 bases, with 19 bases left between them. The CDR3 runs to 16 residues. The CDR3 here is CASSFYLGAGVYEQYF. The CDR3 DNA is TGTGCCAGCAGTTTTTATCTGGGGGCTGGGGTGTACGAGCAGTACTTC.